The T cell receptor beta chain under discussion was sequenced for a study of OX40 agonist ivuxolimab in advanced cancers. As for the study in general: Partial responses were achieved by three patients, one with hepatocellular carcinoma and two with cutaneous melanoma.

Measured with immunoSEQ multiplex PCR; TCRdb has only the in-frame clones, and not every one. The sample has tens of thousands of clones, around 77% seen once; the top ten hold around 2%. Trimming took off 1 base at V and 8 bases at J, with 14 bases between the two ends. The CDR3 runs to 14 residues. Germline lookup yields CDR1 MGHRA and CDR2 YSYEKL. Sample share makes this clone medium-sized. This clonotype was sampled from an adult with an advanced solid tumor such as melanoma, head and neck, liver or kidney cancer. The chain combines TRBV4-1 with TRBJ1-2; the D gene is possibly TRBD1 (5 bases). Specimen: CD4+ or CD8+ T cells sorted from blood, collected in a trial of the OX40 agonist ivuxolimab. For the CDR3, the DNA is TGCGCCAGCAGCCAAGCAGCGGGGCTCGGCGGCTACACCTTC. This sequence encodes CASSQAAGLGGYTF.